The clone carrying this TCR beta chain was recorded only once. The antigen is not known. All of the isolated RNA was reverse transcribed, so expressed TCRB transcripts were sequenced. Sequencing used immunoSEQ multiplex PCR; TCRdb keeps in-frame clones, though not all of them. The data hold fewer than 350,000 clones, with about 18% observed a single time. The data were obtained in a study of beta chain features in type 1 diabetes. Study overall: No patient-donor differences in age, gender, total cells or subset yield.

General study results and limits: When VDJ junctions were examined, type 1 diabetes patients showed fewer insertions and more deletions. Moderate but significant shortening of TCRB CDR3s was recorded in all four CD4+ subsets from Type 1 diabetes patients.

Germline CDR1 MGHDK, CDR2 SYGVNS. V was pared by 10 bases and J by 7 bases, with 14 bases between. The CDR3 is 12 residues long. Per donor, one heparinised blood draw averaged roughly 110 mL. This clonotype was obtained from a woman aged 18 to 35 in good health. Sequencing was performed on naive CD4+ T cells from blood. V gene TRBV25-1 combines with J gene TRBJ1-5; perhaps TRBD1 as D (5 bases). The DNA of the CDR3 is TGTGCCACCTCCGGAGGGGTGCAGCCCCAGCATTTT. Protein: CATSGGVQPQHF. Drawing the rest from reference TRBV25-1 and TRBJ1-5, the complete variable domain is EADIYQTPRYLVIGTGKKITLECSQTMGHDKMYWYQQDPGMELHLIHYSYGVNSTEKGDLSSESTVSRIRTEHFPLTLESARPSHTSQYLCATSGGVQPQHFGDGTRLSIL.